This T cell receptor beta chain was obtained from a study of beta chain features in type 1 diabetes. Study context: Age, gender, cell numbers and subset yield matched between patients and controls. Findings and limits, study-wide: The VDJ junctions of type 1 diabetes patients carried fewer insertions and more deletions. TCRB CDR3 length was moderately but significantly reduced in all four CD4+ subsets of Type 1 diabetes patients. The study notes PCR might favor shorter templates equally in patients and controls.

TCRB transcripts that were expressed got sequenced, as all of the isolated RNA had been reverse transcribed. The repertoire was sequenced with immunoSEQ multiplex PCR; TCRdb's copy has only in-frame clones and lacks some. The sample consists of 500,000 to 850,000 clones, over 12% of them appearing once. Trimming left V 1 base short and J 1 base short, with 11 bases between. Germline assignment: CDR1 SGHRS and CDR2 YFSETQ. CDR3 length: 15 amino acids. Notes on this clone: Its cognate antigen is unknown.

This clonotype was obtained from a man aged 18 to 29 with type 1 diabetes. The sequenced sample was naive CD4+ T cells from blood. This rearrangement joins TRBV5-1 to TRBJ1-2; the D gene is possibly TRBD1 (6 bases). This CDR3 is CASSLQGQVNYGYTF. CDR3 coding DNA: TGCGCCAGCAGCTTGCAGGGGCAGGTTAACTATGGCTACACCTTC.